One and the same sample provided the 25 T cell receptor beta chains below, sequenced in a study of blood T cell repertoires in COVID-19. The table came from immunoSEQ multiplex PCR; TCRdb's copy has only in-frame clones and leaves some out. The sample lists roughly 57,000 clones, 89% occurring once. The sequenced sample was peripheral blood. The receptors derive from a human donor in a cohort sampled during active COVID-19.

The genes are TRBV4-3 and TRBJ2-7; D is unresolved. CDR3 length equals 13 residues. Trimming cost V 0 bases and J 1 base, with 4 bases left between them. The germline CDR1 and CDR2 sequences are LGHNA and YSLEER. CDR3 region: CASSQERSYEQYF. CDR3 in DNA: TGCGCCAGCAGCCAAGAGCGGTCCTACGAGCAGTACTTC.

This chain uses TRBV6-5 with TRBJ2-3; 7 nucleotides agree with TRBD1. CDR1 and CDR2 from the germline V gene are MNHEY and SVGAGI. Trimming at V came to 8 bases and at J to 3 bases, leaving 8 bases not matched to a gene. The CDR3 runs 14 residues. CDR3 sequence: CASHEDRLTDTQYF. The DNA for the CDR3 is TGTGCCAGCCACGAGGACAGGTTGACAGATACGCAGTATTTT.

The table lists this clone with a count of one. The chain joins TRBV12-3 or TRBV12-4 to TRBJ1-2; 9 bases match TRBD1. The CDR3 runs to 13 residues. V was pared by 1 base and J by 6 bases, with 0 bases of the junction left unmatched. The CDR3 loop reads CASSLGTGDGYTF. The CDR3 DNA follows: TGTGCCAGCAGTTTAGGGACAGGGGATGGCTACACCTTC.

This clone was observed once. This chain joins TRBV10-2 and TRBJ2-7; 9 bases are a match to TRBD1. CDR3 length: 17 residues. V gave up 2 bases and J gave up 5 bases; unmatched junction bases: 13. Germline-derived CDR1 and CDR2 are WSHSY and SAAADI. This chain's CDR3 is CASSEHRQGGEFHEQYF. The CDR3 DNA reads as TGCGCCAGCAGTGAGCACAGACAGGGGGGAGAATTCCACGAGCAGTACTTC.

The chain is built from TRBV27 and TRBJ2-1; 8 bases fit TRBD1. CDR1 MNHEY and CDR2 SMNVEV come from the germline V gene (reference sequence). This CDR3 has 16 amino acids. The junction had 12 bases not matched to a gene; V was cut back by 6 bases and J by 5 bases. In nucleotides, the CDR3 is TGTGCCAGCAGACCGTTGGGGACAGGTAAAAACAATGAGCAGTTCTTC. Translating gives CASRPLGTGKNNEQFF.

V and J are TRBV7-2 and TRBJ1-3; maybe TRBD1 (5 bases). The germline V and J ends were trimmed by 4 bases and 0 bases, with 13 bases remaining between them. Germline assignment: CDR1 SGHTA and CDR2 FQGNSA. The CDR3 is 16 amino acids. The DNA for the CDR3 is TGTGCCAGCAGCTACCGGGAGGGGACCTCTGGAAACACCATATATTTT. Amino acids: CASSYREGTSGNTIYF.

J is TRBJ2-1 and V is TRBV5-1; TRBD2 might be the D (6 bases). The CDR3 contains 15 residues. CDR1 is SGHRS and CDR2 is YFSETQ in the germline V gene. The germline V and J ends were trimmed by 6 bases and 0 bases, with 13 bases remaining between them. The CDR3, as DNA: TGCGCCAGCACCCTAGCGAGTAGCTCCTACAATGAGCAGTTCTTC. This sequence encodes CASTLASSSYNEQFF. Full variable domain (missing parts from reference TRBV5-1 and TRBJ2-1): KAGVTQTPRYLIKTRGQQVTLSCSPISGHRSVSWYQQTPGQGLQFLFEYFSETQRNKGNFPGRFSGRQFSNSRSEMNVSTLELGDSALYLCASTLASSSYNEQFFGPGTRLTVL.

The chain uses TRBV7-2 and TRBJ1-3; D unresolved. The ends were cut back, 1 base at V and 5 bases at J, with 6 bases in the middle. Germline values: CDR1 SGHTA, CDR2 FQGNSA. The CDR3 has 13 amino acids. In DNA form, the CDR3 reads TGTGCCAGCAGCTTAGAAAACAGAAACACCATATATTTT. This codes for CASSLENRNTIYF.

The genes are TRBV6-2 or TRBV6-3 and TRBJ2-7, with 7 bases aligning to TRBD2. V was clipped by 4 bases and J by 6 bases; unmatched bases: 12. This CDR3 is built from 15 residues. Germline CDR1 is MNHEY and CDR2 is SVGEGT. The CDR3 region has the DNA TGTGCCAGCAGTTTGCGTCGGGGAGGGGCCGGCGAGCAGTACTTC. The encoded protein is CASSLRRGGAGEQYF.

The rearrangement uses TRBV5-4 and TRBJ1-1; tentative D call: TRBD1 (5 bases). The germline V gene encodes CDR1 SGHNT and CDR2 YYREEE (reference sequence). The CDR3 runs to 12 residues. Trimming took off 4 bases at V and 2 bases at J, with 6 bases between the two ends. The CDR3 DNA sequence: TGTGCCAGCAGCGACAGAAACACTGAAGCTTTCTTT. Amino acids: CASSDRNTEAFF.

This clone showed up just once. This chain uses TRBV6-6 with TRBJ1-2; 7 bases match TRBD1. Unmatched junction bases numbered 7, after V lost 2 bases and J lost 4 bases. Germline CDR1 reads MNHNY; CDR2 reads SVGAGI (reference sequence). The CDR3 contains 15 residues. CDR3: CASSYTGQKSYGYTF. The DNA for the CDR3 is TGTGCCAGCAGTTACACGGGACAGAAGTCCTATGGCTACACCTTC.

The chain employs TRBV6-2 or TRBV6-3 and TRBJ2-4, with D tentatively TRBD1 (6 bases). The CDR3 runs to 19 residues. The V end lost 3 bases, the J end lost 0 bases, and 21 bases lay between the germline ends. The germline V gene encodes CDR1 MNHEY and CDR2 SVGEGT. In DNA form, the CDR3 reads TGTGCCAGCAGTTATAAGGACAGAACGACACTACTAGCCAAAAACATTCAGTACTTC. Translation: CASSYKDRTTLLAKNIQYF.

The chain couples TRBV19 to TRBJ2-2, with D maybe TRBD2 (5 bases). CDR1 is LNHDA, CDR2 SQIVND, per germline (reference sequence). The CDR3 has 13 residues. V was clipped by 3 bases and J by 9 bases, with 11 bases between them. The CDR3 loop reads CASSIRGGWELFF. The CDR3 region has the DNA TGTGCCAGTAGTATCCGGGGTGGCTGGGAGCTGTTTTTT.

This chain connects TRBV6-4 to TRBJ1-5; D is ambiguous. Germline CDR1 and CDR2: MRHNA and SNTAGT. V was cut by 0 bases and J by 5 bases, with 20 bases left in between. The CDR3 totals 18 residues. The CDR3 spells CASSDSETSSTTDQPQHF. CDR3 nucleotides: TGTGCCAGCAGTGACTCGGAGACTTCCTCGACTACCGATCAGCCCCAGCATTTT.

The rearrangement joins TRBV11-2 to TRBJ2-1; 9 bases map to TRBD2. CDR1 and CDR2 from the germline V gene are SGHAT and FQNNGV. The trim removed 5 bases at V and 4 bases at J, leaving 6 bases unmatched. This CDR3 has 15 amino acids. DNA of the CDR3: TGTGCCAGCAGCCCTGGGCGGGGGGGGTACAATGAGCAGTTCTTC. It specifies CASSPGRGGYNEQFF.

The DNA for the CDR3 is TGTGCCAGCAGCGTACAGGGTTCTGTGCAGTACTTC. Its translation: CASSVQGSVQYF. The V gene is TRBV2, the J gene TRBJ2-7, with D possibly TRBD1 on 6 matching bases. The CDR3 is 12 residues long. The V gene lost 6 bases and the J gene lost 9 bases, with 15 bases spanning the gap. Germline assignment: CDR1 SNHLY and CDR2 FYNNEI. Full variable domain (remainder filled in from reference TRBV2 and TRBJ2-7): EPEVTQTPSHQVTQMGQEVILRCVPISNHLYFYWYRQILGQKVEFLVSFYNNEISEKSEIFDDQFSVERPDGSNFTLKIRSTKLEDSAMYFCASSVQGSVQYFGPGTRLTVT.

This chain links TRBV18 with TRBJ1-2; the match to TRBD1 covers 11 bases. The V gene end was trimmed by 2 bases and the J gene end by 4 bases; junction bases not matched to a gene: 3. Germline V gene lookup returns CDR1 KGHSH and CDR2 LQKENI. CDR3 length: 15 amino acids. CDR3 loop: CASSPGTGGVYGYTF. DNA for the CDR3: TGTGCCAGCTCACCAGGGACAGGGGGTGTCTATGGCTACACCTTC. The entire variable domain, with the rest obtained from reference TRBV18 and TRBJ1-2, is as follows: NAGVMQNPRHLVRRRGQEARLRCSPMKGHSHVYWYRQLPEEGLKFMVYLQKENIIDESGMPKERFSAEFPKEGPSILRIQQVVRGDSAAYFCASSPGTGGVYGYTFGSGTRLTVV.

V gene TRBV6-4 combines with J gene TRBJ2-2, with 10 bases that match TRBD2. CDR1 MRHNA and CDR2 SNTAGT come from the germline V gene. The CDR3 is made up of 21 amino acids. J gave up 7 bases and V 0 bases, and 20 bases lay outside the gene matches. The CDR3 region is CASSDSYGLADTSIWVGELFF. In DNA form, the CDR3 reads TGTGCCAGCAGTGACTCCTATGGACTAGCGGACACCTCGATTTGGGTCGGGGAGCTGTTTTTT.

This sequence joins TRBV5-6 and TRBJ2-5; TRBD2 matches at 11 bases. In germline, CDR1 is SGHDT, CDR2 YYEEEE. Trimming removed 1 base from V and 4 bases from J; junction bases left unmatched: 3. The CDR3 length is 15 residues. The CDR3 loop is CASSLSLAGGETQYF. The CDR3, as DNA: TGTGCCAGCAGCTTGTCTCTAGCGGGGGGAGAGACCCAGTACTTC.

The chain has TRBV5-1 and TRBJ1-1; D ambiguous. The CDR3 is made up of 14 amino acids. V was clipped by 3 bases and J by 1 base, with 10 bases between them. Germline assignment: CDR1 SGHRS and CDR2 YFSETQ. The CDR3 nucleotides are TGCGCCAGCAGCTCGGGATCGAGGAACACTGAAGCTTTCTTT. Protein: CASSSGSRNTEAFF.

CDR3 bases: TGTGCCAGCAGTTCGACCTCAGGGATGGGAGCTTTCTTT. It translates to CASSSTSGMGAFF. V is TRBV6-2 or TRBV6-3 and J is TRBJ1-1; D is possibly TRBD1 (5 bases). The CDR3 loop spans 13 amino acids. From germline, CDR1 is MNHEY and CDR2 SVGEGT. V gave up 4 bases and J gave up 10 bases, with 16 bases separating them.

CDR3: CASSDPFKGGIGYEQYF. CDR3 bases: TGTGCCAGCAGCGATCCGTTCAAGGGCGGGATCGGCTACGAGCAGTACTTC. J is TRBJ2-7 and V is TRBV5-5; TRBD2 might be the D (6 bases). The germline V gene has CDR1 SGHKS and CDR2 YYEKEE (reference sequence). V was cut by 4 bases and J by 3 bases, with 23 bases left in between. The CDR3 is made up of 17 amino acids.

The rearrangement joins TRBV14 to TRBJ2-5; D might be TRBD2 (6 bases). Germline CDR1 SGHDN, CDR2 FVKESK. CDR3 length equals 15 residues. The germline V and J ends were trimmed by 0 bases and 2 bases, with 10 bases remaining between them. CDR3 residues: CASSQDRGGQETQYF. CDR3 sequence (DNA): TGTGCCAGCAGCCAAGATCGGGGAGGACAAGAGACCCAGTACTTC.

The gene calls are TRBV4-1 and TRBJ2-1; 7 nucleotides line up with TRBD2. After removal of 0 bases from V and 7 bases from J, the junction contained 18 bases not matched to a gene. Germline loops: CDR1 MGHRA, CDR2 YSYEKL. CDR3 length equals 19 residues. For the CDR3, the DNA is TGCGCCAGCAGCCAAGATATGCGGGAGAACACTCGCGGGATGAATGAGCAGTTCTTC. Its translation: CASSQDMRENTRGMNEQFF.

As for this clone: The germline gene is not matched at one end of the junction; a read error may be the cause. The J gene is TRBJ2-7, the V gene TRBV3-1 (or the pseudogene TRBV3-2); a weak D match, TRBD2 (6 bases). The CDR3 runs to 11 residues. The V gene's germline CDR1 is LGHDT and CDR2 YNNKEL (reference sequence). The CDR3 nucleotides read TGTGCCAGCAGCCAATCGGGACTCCTCAACTTC. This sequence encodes CASSQSGLLNF.